This T cell receptor (beta chain) was identified in a study of shared clonotypes between healthy human individuals. General study results and limits: For sorted subsets, rarefaction showed incomplete sequencing despite large depth. Generation probabilities were higher for clonotypes shared across all four sorted-subset donors than for unshared ones.

Germline V lookup: CDR1 SGHTA, CDR2 FQGNSA. The CDR3 loop spans 12 amino acids. Some clones are missing from TCRdb's copy, which holds only in-frame ones; the method was immunoSEQ multiplex PCR. The data hold 2 million to 3 million clones, with roughly 93% observed a single time. This clone has only one observation. Its antigen is as yet unknown. V is TRBV7-2 and J is TRBJ2-5, with unresolved D. The J call may be in error: the DNA end matches TRBJ2-7 better. The material sequenced was naive CD4+ T cells from PBMCs. The subset is: CD45RA+ positively selected. The sequence was collected from a man younger than 35 in good health. Some clones in this sample may be carry-over from other donors' samples. CDR3 bases: TGTGCCAGCAGCTTATGGGGTAACGAGCAGTACTTC. Its protein is CASSLWGNEQYF.